This entry lists 29 T cell receptor beta chains sequenced from one sample in a study of cytomegalovirus exposure and HLA in healthy donors. Primers included in the PCR were 60 Vbeta and 13 Jbeta primers. Clones were sequenced by immunoSEQ multiplex PCR, and TCRdb holds only the in-frame ones, with some missing. This table holds over 150,000 clones, under 80% found once. The sequenced sample consisted of PBMCs. The receptors stem from a woman aged 50 to 65 in good health and CMV-seropositive.

The CDR3 is CATSRRRDEETQYF. DNA for the CDR3: TGTGCCACCAGCAGACGCCGGGATGAAGAGACCCAGTACTTC. J is TRBJ2-5 and V is TRBV15; D is perhaps TRBD2 (5 bases). V was pared by 2 bases and J by 3 bases, with 10 bases between. Germline V CDR1 and CDR2: LNHNV, YYDKDF (reference sequence). This CDR3 is 14 amino acids long.

The chain recombines TRBV7-3 with TRBJ1-1; a possible D gene is TRBD1 (5 bases). The V gene's germline CDR1 is SGHTA and CDR2 FQGTGA. The V gene lost 3 bases and the J gene lost 4 bases, with 9 bases spanning the gap. The CDR3 is made up of 13 amino acids. The CDR3 here is CASSFSGVTEAFF. CDR3 bases: TGTGCCAGCAGCTTCTCGGGGGTCACTGAAGCTTTCTTT.

The chain joins TRBV19 to TRBJ1-1; a weak D match, TRBD1 (5 bases). Trimming left V 2 bases short and J 1 base short, with 17 bases between. Germline values: CDR1 LNHDA, CDR2 SQIVND (reference sequence). The CDR3 consists of 17 residues. The CDR3 here is CASSIFFRWGRNTEAFF. CDR3 DNA: TGTGCCAGTAGTATATTTTTTCGGTGGGGCAGGAACACTGAAGCTTTCTTT.

This sequence joins TRBV5-4 and TRBJ1-4; TRBD1 matches at 8 bases. The ends lost 2 bases at V and 2 bases at J; junction bases unmatched: 2. This CDR3 has 15 amino acids. Germline V gives CDR1 SGHNT, CDR2 YYREEE (reference sequence). CDR3: CASSFRTGTNEKLFF. CDR3 in DNA: TGTGCCAGCAGCTTCCGGACAGGGACTAATGAAAAACTGTTTTTT.

The CDR3 DNA is TGTGCCAGCAGCGTAAAGGGACAGCCTCCTTCATACACTGAAGCTTTCTTT. As protein: CASSVKGQPPSYTEAFF. The chain carries TRBV5-4 and TRBJ1-1; TRBD1 aligns across 7 bases. This CDR3 contains 17 residues. Germline assignment: CDR1 SGHNT and CDR2 YYREEE (reference sequence). Trimming removed 4 bases from V and 3 bases from J; junction bases left unmatched: 15.

This clone occurred once. The chain uses TRBV27 and TRBJ2-3, with 10 bases aligning to TRBD2. The CDR3 extends over 16 amino acids. V was pared by 6 bases and J by 5 bases, with 11 bases of the junction left unmatched. From germline, CDR1 is MNHEY and CDR2 SMNVEV (reference sequence). This CDR3 reads CASRTRLSGGEDTQYF. Written as DNA, the CDR3 is TGTGCCAGCAGGACTCGACTGAGCGGGGGGGAAGATACGCAGTATTTT.

The chain combines TRBV19 with TRBJ1-5, with D maybe TRBD1 (5 bases). The germline CDR1 and CDR2 sequences are LNHDA and SQIVND (reference sequence). The V end was cut by 3 bases, the J end by 0 bases, with 9 bases between. The CDR3 has 15 amino acids. The CDR3 sequence is CASSITGPSNQPQHF. The CDR3 DNA reads TGTGCCAGTAGTATCACAGGACCTAGCAATCAGCCCCAGCATTTT.

This clone was seen only a few times. This sequence joins TRBV2 and TRBJ1-6; TRBD1 aligns across 8 bases. This CDR3 has 14 residues. Germline assignment: CDR1 SNHLY and CDR2 FYNNEI. Trimming removed 7 bases from V and 7 bases from J; junction bases left unmatched: 6. CDR3 sequence (DNA): TGTGCCAGCAACCTAGACAGGGGAAATTCACCCCTCCACTTT. Its translation: CASNLDRGNSPLHF. The whole variable domain, remainder taken from reference TRBV2 and TRBJ1-6, is EPEVTQTPSHQVTQMGQEVILRCVPISNHLYFYWYRQILGQKVEFLVSFYNNEISEKSEIFDDQFSVERPDGSNFTLKIRSTKLEDSAMYFCASNLDRGNSPLHFGNGTRLTVT.

The chain uses TRBV11-3 and TRBJ2-1; 8 bases map to TRBD1. V gave up 6 bases and J gave up 5 bases; unmatched junction bases: 9. Germline V gives CDR1 SGHNT, CDR2 YENEEA. There are 15 residues in the CDR3. Here the CDR3 DNA reads TGTGCCAGCAGTACAAGGGACAGGCCTAACAATGAGCAGTTCTTC. This gives the protein CASSTRDRPNNEQFF.

The J gene is TRBJ1-1, the V gene TRBV30; 7 bases are a match to TRBD1. After removal of 2 bases from V and 3 bases from J, the junction contained 3 bases not matched to a gene. Germline V gives CDR1 GTSNPN, CDR2 SVGIG (reference sequence). This CDR3 contains 13 residues. In DNA form, the CDR3 reads TGTGCCTGGAGTCCAACAGGGGACACTGAAGCTTTCTTT. It codes for CAWSPTGDTEAFF.

A remark on this clone: Other DNA sequences in the same sample also yield this CDR3. The rearrangement joins TRBV4-2 to TRBJ1-6; TRBD1 is a possible D gene (6 bases). Per the germline V gene, CDR1 is LGHNA and CDR2 is YNFKEQ. The CDR3 covers 15 residues. Trimming took off 0 bases at V and 5 bases at J, with 8 bases between the two ends. As DNA, the CDR3 is TGTGCCAGCAGCCAAGATCAGGGGAATAATTCACCCCTCCACTTT. Translating gives CASSQDQGNNSPLHF.

This chain connects TRBV4-2 to TRBJ2-1, with TRBD2 matching 7 bases. This CDR3 spans 16 amino acids. Germline-derived CDR1 and CDR2 are LGHNA and YNFKEQ. V lost 0 bases, J lost 4 bases, and 6 bases stayed unmatched. The CDR3 region has the DNA TGTGCCAGCAGCCAAGATCTCAGCGGGACTTACAATGAGCAGTTCTTC. Its translation is CASSQDLSGTYNEQFF.

This rearrangement joins TRBV7-3 to TRBJ1-2; 7 bases line up with TRBD1. Germline trimming cut 4 bases from V and 2 bases from J; bases unmatched to any gene: 28. The V gene's germline CDR1 is SGHTA and CDR2 FQGTGA. The CDR3 is 22 residues long. Here the CDR3 reads CASSSPLRGPMNSWKENYGYTF. The DNA for the CDR3 is TGTGCCAGCAGCTCCCCCCTAAGGGGGCCCATGAATAGCTGGAAGGAGAACTATGGCTACACCTTC.

CDR3: CASRQRDSFLYGYTF. The CDR3 DNA follows: TGTGCCAGTAGACAGCGAGACAGTTTCCTCTATGGCTACACCTTC. The V gene is TRBV19, the J gene TRBJ1-2, with D tentatively TRBD1 (5 bases). The V gene lost 6 bases and the J gene lost 4 bases, with 18 bases spanning the gap. Germline CDR1 reads LNHDA; CDR2 reads SQIVND (reference sequence). This CDR3 comprises 15 residues.

This clone showed up just a few times. The DNA for the CDR3 is TGTGCCAGCAGCCCAGGGACAGTCTACGAGCAGTACTTC. Encoded protein: CASSPGTVYEQYF. This chain links TRBV7-2 with TRBJ2-7; 7 positions match TRBD1. The junction had 4 bases not matched to a gene; V was cut back by 5 bases and J by 3 bases. This CDR3 is 13 amino acids long. Germline lookup yields CDR1 SGHTA and CDR2 FQGNSA.

The rearrangement links TRBV6-5 to TRBJ1-2, with a tentative D call TRBD1 (6 bases). The V and J ends lost 8 bases and 4 bases respectively, with 14 bases between them. Germline V gene lookup returns CDR1 MNHEY and CDR2 SVGAGI. This CDR3 is built from 13 residues. In DNA, the CDR3 is TGTGCCAGCCGGGCAGGGGCGAGCTATGGCTACACCTTC. Protein: CASRAGASYGYTF.

This sequence joins TRBV5-1 and TRBJ2-5; tentative D call: TRBD1 (5 bases). The V gene's germline CDR1 is SGHRS and CDR2 YFSETQ. Trimming took off 4 bases at V and 1 base at J, with 11 bases between the two ends. The CDR3 covers 14 residues. The chain's CDR3 is CASSDRGSQETQYF. The CDR3 bases are TGCGCCAGCAGCGACAGAGGTAGCCAAGAGACCCAGTACTTC.

The V gene is TRBV9, the J gene TRBJ2-1; 10 bases map to TRBD2. The V and J ends lost 0 bases and 8 bases, in that order; junction bases with no gene match: 5. The CDR3 spans 15 residues. Per germline, CDR1 SGDLS and CDR2 YYNGEE. This CDR3 reads CASSVGAGGPHEQFF. CDR3 sequence (DNA): TGTGCCAGCAGCGTAGGAGCGGGGGGGCCCCATGAGCAGTTCTTC.

The chain joins TRBV5-4 to TRBJ2-5; a possible D gene is TRBD1 (7 bases). Trimming removed 7 bases at V and 1 base at J, with 11 bases between. Per germline, CDR1 SGHNT and CDR2 YYREEE (reference sequence). The CDR3 has 13 amino acids. The DNA of the CDR3 is TGTGCCAGCGGAGGGACAGCCCAAGAGACCCAGTACTTC. Its protein is CASGGTAQETQYF. The full variable domain, completed using reference TRBV5-4 and TRBJ2-5, is ETGVTQSPTHLIKTRGQQVTLRCSSQSGHNTVSWYQQALGQGPQFIFQYYREEENGRGNFPPRFSGLQFPNYSSELNVNALELDDSALYLCASGGTAQETQYFGPGTRLLVL.

The chain carries TRBV5-4 and TRBJ2-1; TRBD1 agrees at 10 bases. The CDR3 length is 14 residues. Germline CDR1 is SGHNT and CDR2 is YYREEE (reference sequence). Losses at the gene ends were 4 bases for V and 15 bases for J; bases not matched to a gene: 13. The CDR3 coding sequence is TGTGCCAGCAGCCGAGACAGGGGGCTCGCCCGGCCGTTCTTC. It translates to CASSRDRGLARPFF.

The V and J genes are TRBV19 and TRBJ1-2; 7 nucleotides agree with TRBD1. CDR1 LNHDA and CDR2 SQIVND come from the germline V gene (reference sequence). This CDR3 comprises 15 residues. The ends lost 6 bases at V and 0 bases at J; junction bases unmatched: 7. CDR3 coding DNA: TGTGCCAGTAGCTCCGGGACAGCAGCTAACTATGGCTACACCTTC. It yields the protein CASSSGTAANYGYTF. The full variable domain, its missing parts supplied by reference TRBV19 and TRBJ1-2, is DGGITQSPKYLFRKEGQNVTLSCEQNLNHDAMYWYRQDPGQGLRLIYYSQIVNDFQKGDIAEGYSVSREKKESFPLTVTSAQKNPTAFYLCASSSGTAANYGYTFGSGTRLTVV.

The chain joins TRBV5-4 to TRBJ2-7; a possible D gene is TRBD2 (6 bases). The germline V gene encodes CDR1 SGHNT and CDR2 YYREEE (reference sequence). The V end was cut by 4 bases, the J end by 13 bases, with 18 bases between. This CDR3 has 12 amino acids. CDR3 sequence: CASSPFGEVDYF. CDR3 DNA sequence: TGTGCCAGCAGCCCCTTCGGGGAGGTCGACTACTTC. Complete variable domain (other parts from reference TRBV5-4 and TRBJ2-7): ETGVTQSPTHLIKTRGQQVTLRCSSQSGHNTVSWYQQALGQGPQFIFQYYREEENGRGNFPPRFSGLQFPNYSSELNVNALELDDSALYLCASSPFGEVDYFGPGTRLTVT.

This clone has just one count. CDR3 protein: CASSLLLNNEQFF. The CDR3 DNA follows: TGTGCCAGCAGCTTACTACTCAACAATGAGCAGTTCTTC. The chain couples TRBV11-2 to TRBJ2-1; D not resolved. The V and J ends lost 2 bases and 5 bases respectively, with 7 bases between them. This CDR3 contains 13 residues. Germline V gives CDR1 SGHAT, CDR2 FQNNGV.

The chain combines TRBV6-5 with TRBJ2-7, with TRBD1 as a possible D gene (6 bases). The V end lost 7 bases, the J end lost 7 bases, and 23 bases lay between the germline ends. CDR3 size: 15 residues. The germline V gene has CDR1 MNHEY and CDR2 SVGAGI. Written as DNA, the CDR3 is TGTGCCAGCACCACCAGGGGCCCCCGTCTCTATGAGCAGTACTTC. It specifies CASTTRGPRLYEQYF.

This clone appeared once. The CDR3 is CASSEAASGGRDIQYF. The CDR3 coding sequence is TGTGCCAGCAGTGAAGCGGCTAGCGGGGGACGGGACATTCAGTACTTC. The rearrangement joins TRBV2 to TRBJ2-4; 10 bases match TRBD2. Per germline, CDR1 SNHLY and CDR2 FYNNEI. The ends lost 0 bases at V and 8 bases at J; junction bases unmatched: 7. The CDR3 covers 16 residues.

CDR3 loop: CSVARPTGEYTDTQYF. The CDR3 region has the DNA TGCAGCGTTGCCCGCCCTACAGGGGAATACACAGATACGCAGTATTTT. This chain links TRBV29-1 with TRBJ2-3; 7 nucleotides agree with TRBD1. Germline CDR1 reads SQVTM; CDR2 reads ANQGSEA. The CDR3 extends over 16 amino acids. Trimming cost V 4 bases and J 2 bases; bases outside gene matches: 12.

The genes are TRBV25-1 and TRBJ1-6; D not resolved. V lost 6 bases, J lost 8 bases, and 8 bases lay in between. In germline, CDR1 is MGHDK, CDR2 SYGVNS. CDR3 length: 12 residues. The CDR3 DNA is TGTGCCAGCAGGACTTGGGATTCACCCCTCCACTTT. Its protein product is CASRTWDSPLHF.

The V and J genes are TRBV27 and TRBJ1-3; D gene uncertain. In germline, CDR1 is MNHEY, CDR2 SMNVEV (reference sequence). CDR3 length: 14 residues. The V gene lost 8 bases and the J gene lost 0 bases, with 11 bases spanning the gap. Here the CDR3 DNA reads TGTGCCAGCGGTGGCGGCTTCTCTGGAAACACCATATATTTT. Its protein is CASGGGFSGNTIYF.

The V and J genes are TRBV2 and TRBJ1-1, with D unresolved. The CDR3 has 13 amino acids. Trimming pared 11 bases from V and 2 bases from J, leaving 15 bases between. Germline V gene lookup returns CDR1 SNHLY and CDR2 FYNNEI. The CDR3 reads CASRRLPNTEAFF. The CDR3 coding sequence is TGTGCCTCAAGGAGGCTGCCTAACACTGAAGCTTTCTTT.